The present TCR beta chain was sequenced within a study of blood T cell repertoires in COVID-19. CDR1 and CDR2 from the germline V gene are MNHEY and SMNVEV (reference sequence). The length of the CDR3 is 12 residues. V lost 10 bases and J lost 9; bases outside the gene matches: 10. Method: immunoSEQ multiplex PCR; TCRdb's copy keeps in-frame clones and lacks some. The sample lists under 250,000 clones; more than 85% were seen once. This TCR derives from a woman in her seventies with active or convalescent COVID-19. Sequences were obtained from peripheral blood. The V call is TRBV27, the J call TRBJ1-1; TRBD1 matches 8 bases. CDR3 sequence: CATLSTGVKAFF. The DNA for the CDR3 is TGTGCCACCCTGTCGACAGGGGTAAAAGCTTTCTTT.